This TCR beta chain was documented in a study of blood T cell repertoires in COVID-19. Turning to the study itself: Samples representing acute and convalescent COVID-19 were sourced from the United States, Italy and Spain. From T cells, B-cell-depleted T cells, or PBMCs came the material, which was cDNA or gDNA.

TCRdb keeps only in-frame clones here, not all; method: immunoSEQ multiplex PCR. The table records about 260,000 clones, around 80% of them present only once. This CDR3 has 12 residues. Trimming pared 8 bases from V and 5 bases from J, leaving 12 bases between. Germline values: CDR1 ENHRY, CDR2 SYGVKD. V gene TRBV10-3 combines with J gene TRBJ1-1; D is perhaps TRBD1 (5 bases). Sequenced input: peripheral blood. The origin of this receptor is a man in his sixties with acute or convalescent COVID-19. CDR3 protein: CAIGGKGTEAFF. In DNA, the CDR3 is TGTGCCATCGGGGGGAAAGGGACTGAAGCTTTCTTT.